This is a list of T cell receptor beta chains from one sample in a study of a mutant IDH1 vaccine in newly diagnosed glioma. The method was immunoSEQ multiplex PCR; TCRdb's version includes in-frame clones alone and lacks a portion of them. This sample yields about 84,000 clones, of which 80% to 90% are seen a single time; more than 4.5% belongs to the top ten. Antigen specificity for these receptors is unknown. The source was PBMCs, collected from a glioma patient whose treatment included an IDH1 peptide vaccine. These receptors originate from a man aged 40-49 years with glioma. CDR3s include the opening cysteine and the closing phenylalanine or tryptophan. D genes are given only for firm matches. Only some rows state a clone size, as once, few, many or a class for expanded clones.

cdr3_aa: CASSLSAGSRDTIYF
cdr3_nt: TGTGCCAGCAGCTTGTCGGCCGGGAGTCGGGACACCATATATTTT
v_call: TRBV5-4
d_call: .
clone_size: .
j_call: TRBJ1-3
cdr3_length: 15

cdr3_aa: CASSSQGLHKGYTF
cdr3_nt: TGTGCCAGCAGTTCGCAGGGGCTCCACAAGGGCTACACCTTC
v_call: TRBV27
d_call: .
clone_size: .
j_call: TRBJ1-2
cdr3_length: 14

cdr3_aa: CASSLGRSSYEQYF
cdr3_nt: TGTGCCAGCAGCTTAGGACGGAGCTCCTACGAGCAGTACTTC
v_call: TRBV13
d_call: .
clone_size: .
j_call: TRBJ2-7
cdr3_length: 14

cdr3_aa: CAGGTSGNSYEQYF
cdr3_nt: TGTGCCGGAGGGACTAGCGGCAACTCCTACGAGCAGTACTTC
v_call: TRBV10-3
d_call: TRBD2
clone_size: .
j_call: TRBJ2-7
cdr3_length: 14

cdr3_aa: CASSIAGVNQPQHF
cdr3_nt: TGTGCCAGTAGTATTGCGGGGGTCAATCAGCCCCAGCATTTT
v_call: TRBV19
d_call: .
clone_size: .
j_call: TRBJ1-5
cdr3_length: 14

cdr3_aa: CASSEISGRQTDTQYF
cdr3_nt: TGTGCCAGCAGCGAAATTAGCGGGAGGCAAACAGATACGCAGTATTTT
v_call: TRBV7-9
d_call: TRBD2
clone_size: .
j_call: TRBJ2-3
cdr3_length: 16

cdr3_aa: CASSIRGALSYNEQFF
cdr3_nt: TGTGCCAGTAGTATTCGGGGCGCACTTTCCTACAATGAGCAGTTCTTC
v_call: TRBV19
d_call: .
clone_size: .
j_call: TRBJ2-1
cdr3_length: 16

cdr3_aa: CASSDTVGLGLGTGELFF
cdr3_nt: TGTGCCAGCAGTGATACAGTGGGGTTGGGGCTCGGCACCGGGGAGCTGTTTTTT
v_call: TRBV25-1
d_call: .
clone_size: .
j_call: TRBJ2-2
cdr3_length: 18

cdr3_aa: CASSVTDLNTEAFF
cdr3_nt: TGTGCCAGCAGCGTGACCGACCTGAACACTGAAGCTTTCTTT
v_call: TRBV5-6
d_call: .
clone_size: once
j_call: TRBJ1-1
cdr3_length: 14

cdr3_aa: CASSYSQGHTGELFF
cdr3_nt: TGTGCCAGCAGTTACTCCCAGGGACACACCGGGGAGCTGTTTTTT
v_call: TRBV6-5
d_call: .
clone_size: .
j_call: TRBJ2-2
cdr3_length: 15

cdr3_aa: CASSPFSGTGWTEAFF
cdr3_nt: TGTGCCAGCAGCCCATTTTCCGGGACAGGTTGGACTGAAGCTTTCTTT
v_call: TRBV4-2
d_call: TRBD1
clone_size: few
j_call: TRBJ1-1
cdr3_length: 16